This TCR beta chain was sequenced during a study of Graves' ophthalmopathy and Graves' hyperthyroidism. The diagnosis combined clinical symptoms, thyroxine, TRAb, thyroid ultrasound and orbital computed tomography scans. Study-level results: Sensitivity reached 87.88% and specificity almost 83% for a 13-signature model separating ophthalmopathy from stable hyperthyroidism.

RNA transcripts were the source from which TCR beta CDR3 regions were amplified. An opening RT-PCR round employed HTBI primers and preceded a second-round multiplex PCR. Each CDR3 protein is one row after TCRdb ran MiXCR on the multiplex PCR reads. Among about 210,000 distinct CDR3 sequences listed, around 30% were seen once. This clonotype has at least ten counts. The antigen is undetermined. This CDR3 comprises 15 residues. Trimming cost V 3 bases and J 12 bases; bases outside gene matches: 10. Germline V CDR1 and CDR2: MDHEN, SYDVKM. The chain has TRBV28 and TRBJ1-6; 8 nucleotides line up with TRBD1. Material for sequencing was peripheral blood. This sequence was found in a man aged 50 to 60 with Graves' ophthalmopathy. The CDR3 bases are TGTGCCAGCAGTTTGTCGACAGGGGTGAGAGGACCCCTCCACTTT. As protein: CASSLSTGVRGPLHF.